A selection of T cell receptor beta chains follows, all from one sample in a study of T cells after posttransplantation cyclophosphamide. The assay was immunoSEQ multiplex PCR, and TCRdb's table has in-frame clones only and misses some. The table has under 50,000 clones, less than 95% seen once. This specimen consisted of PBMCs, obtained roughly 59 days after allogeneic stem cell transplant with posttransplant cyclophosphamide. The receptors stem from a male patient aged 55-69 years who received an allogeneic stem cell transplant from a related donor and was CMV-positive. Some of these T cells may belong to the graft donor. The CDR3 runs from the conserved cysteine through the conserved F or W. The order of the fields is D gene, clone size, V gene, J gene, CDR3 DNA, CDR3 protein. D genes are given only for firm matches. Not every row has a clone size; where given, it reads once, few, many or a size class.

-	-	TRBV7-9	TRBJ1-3	TGTGCCAGCAGCCCGTACACCTCTGGAAACACCATATATTTT	CASSPYTSGNTIYF
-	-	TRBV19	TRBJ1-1	TGTGCCAGTACTATATCAGGGAGGCGGACTGAAGCTTTCTTT	CASTISGRRTEAFF
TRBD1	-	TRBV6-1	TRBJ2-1	TGTGCCAGCAGTGATTGGGGACAGGGAAACAATGAGCAGTTCTTC	CASSDWGQGNNEQFF
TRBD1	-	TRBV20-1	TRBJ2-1	TGCAGTGCTCTGGACAGGGGGACGGTTCTCTTC	CSALDRGTVLF
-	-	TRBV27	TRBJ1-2	TGTGCCAGCAGTGCCCCTGGACAGACCTATGGCTACACCTTC	CASSAPGQTYGYTF
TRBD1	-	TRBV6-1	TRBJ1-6	TGTGCCAGCAGTGGGACAGGAAATTCACCCCTCCACTTT	CASSGTGNSPLHF
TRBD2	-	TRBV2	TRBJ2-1	TGTGCCAGCAGTGGGACTAGCGGGGGGTATGAGCAGTTCTTC	CASSGTSGGYEQFF
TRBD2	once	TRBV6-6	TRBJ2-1	TGTGCCAGCAGTTACGGTAGCGGGGGGGCGGATGAGCAGTTCTTC	CASSYGSGGADEQFF
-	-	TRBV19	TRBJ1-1	TGTGCCAGTAGTGGCAGTTTTTATAACACTGAAGCTTTCTTT	CASSGSFYNTEAFF
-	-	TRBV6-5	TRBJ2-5	TGTGCCAGCAGATCACTGACAGTACAAGAGACCCAGTACTTC	CASRSLTVQETQYF
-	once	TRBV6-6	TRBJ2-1	TGTGCCAGCAGCCGTCGCAAGGGGTCTATGGATAATGAGCAGTTCTTC	CASSRRKGSMDNEQFF
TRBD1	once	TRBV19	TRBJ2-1	TGTGCCAGTTCGCGAGGGGACAGGGTATCTCGGCAGTTCTTC	CASSRGDRVSRQFF
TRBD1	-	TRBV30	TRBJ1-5	TGTGCCTGGGACAGGGAACCCGGCAATCAGCCCCAGCATTTT	CAWDREPGNQPQHF
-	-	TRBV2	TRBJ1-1	TGTGCCAGCAGAGGACAGCAGAACACTGAAGCTTTCTTT	CASRGQQNTEAFF
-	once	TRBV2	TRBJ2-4	TGTGCCATACGCCGGGTAAACATTCAGTACTTC	CAIRRVNIQYF
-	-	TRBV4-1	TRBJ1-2	TGCGCCAGCAGCCAGACAGCTTTGGGGTATGGCTACACCTTC	CASSQTALGYGYTF
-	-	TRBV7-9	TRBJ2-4	TGTGCCAGCAGCTTAGCGTTATCCCGTGAGGCCAAAAACATTCAGTACTTC	CASSLALSREAKNIQYF
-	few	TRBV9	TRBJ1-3	TGTGCCAGCAGCGTAGATGGCCACTCTGGAAACACCATATATTTT	CASSVDGHSGNTIYF
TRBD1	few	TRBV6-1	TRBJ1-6	TGTGCCAGCAGTCGACCGGGACAGGCTTCACCCCTCCACTTT	CASSRPGQASPLHF
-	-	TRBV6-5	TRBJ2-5	TGTGCCAGCAACACTCACCCCCTAGCGCAAGAGACCCAGTACTTC	CASNTHPLAQETQYF
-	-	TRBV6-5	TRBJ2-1	TGTGCCAGCAGTACTAGCCCCCAATCCTACAATGAGCAGTTCTTC	CASSTSPQSYNEQFF
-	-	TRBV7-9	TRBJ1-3	TGTGCCAGCAGCTTATTGAACTATAGTTCGGGGTATTCCGGAAACACCATATATTTT	CASSLLNYSSGYSGNTIYF
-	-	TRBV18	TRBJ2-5	TGTGCCAGCTCACGGCAGAACCAAGAGACCCAGTACTTC	CASSRQNQETQYF
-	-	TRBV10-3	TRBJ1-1	TGTGCCATAATCTCAGCTTCGAGCGCGGACACTGAAGCTTTCTTT	CAIISASSADTEAFF
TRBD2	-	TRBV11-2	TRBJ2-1	TGTGCCAGCAGCTCCTCGGGGGGACTACTGCTCTATGAGCAGTTCTTC	CASSSSGGLLLYEQFF
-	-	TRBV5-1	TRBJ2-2	TGCGCCAGCAGCAAAACAGAAGGCGTTACCGGGGAGCTGTTTTTT	CASSKTEGVTGELFF
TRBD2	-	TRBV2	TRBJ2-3	TGTGCCAGCAGTCGCGGGGGGGCGACAGATACGCAGTATTTT	CASSRGGATDTQYF
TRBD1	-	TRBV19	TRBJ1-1	TGTGCCAGTAGGAAAAGACAGGGGACCACTGAAGCTTTCTTT	CASRKRQGTTEAFF
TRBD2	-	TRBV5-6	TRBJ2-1	TGTGCCAGCAGCTTGGACAGGTGGGGGGGCAATGAGCAGTTCTTC	CASSLDRWGGNEQFF
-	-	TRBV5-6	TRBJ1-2	TGTGCCAGCACCGCATGGGGGGGCCCCAACTATGGCTACACCTTC	CASTAWGGPNYGYTF
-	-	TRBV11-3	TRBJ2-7	TGTGCCAGCAGCTCAGACGGCTACGAGCAGTACTTC	CASSSDGYEQYF
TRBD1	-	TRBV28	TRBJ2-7	TGTGCCAGCAGTTTGAAGGGACAGGCATACTTC	CASSLKGQAYF
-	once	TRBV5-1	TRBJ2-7	TGCGCCAGCAGCCCGCGCATGAGCGGCTCCTACGAGCAGTACTTC	CASSPRMSGSYEQYF
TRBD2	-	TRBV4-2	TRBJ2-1	TGTGCCAGCAGCCGCGCGGGACTAGGTAGCAATGAGCAGTTCTTC	CASSRAGLGSNEQFF
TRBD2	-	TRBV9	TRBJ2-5	TGTGCCAGCAGCGTAACGCCTAGCGGGGAAGAGACCCAGTACTTC	CASSVTPSGEETQYF
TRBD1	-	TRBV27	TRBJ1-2	TGTGCCAGCAGTCCGGGGACAGGGTTTGGCTACACCTTC	CASSPGTGFGYTF
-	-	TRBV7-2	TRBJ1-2	TGTGCCAGCAGCCTACTCGGCTATGGCTACACCTTC	CASSLLGYGYTF
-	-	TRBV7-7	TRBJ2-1	TGTGCCAGCAGCTCGGGACACCCCTCCTACAATGAGCAGTTCTTC	CASSSGHPSYNEQFF
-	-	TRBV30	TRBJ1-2	TGTGCCTGGACAGGGAACGGGTATGGCTACACCTTC	CAWTGNGYGYTF
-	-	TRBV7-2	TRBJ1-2	TGTGCCAGCAGTCCAAATTCTAACTATGGCTACACCTTC	CASSPNSNYGYTF
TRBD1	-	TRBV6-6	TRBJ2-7	TGTGCCAGCAATTCTGGACAGGGGGGATCCTACGAGCAGTACTTC	CASNSGQGGSYEQYF
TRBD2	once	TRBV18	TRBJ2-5	TGTGCCAGCTCGCTGACTAGCGGGGGGGCAGAAGAGACCCAGTACTTC	CASSLTSGGAEETQYF
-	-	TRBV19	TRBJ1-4	TGTGCCAGTAGTCAGGGCAGTGATAATGAAAAACTGTTTTTT	CASSQGSDNEKLFF
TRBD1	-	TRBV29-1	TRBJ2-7	TGCAGCGTTGGGGACAGGGGGGACAAGCAGTACTTC	CSVGDRGDKQYF
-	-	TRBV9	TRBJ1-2	TGTGCCAGCAGCGATGGACAAGACAGCCACTATGGCTACACCTTC	CASSDGQDSHYGYTF